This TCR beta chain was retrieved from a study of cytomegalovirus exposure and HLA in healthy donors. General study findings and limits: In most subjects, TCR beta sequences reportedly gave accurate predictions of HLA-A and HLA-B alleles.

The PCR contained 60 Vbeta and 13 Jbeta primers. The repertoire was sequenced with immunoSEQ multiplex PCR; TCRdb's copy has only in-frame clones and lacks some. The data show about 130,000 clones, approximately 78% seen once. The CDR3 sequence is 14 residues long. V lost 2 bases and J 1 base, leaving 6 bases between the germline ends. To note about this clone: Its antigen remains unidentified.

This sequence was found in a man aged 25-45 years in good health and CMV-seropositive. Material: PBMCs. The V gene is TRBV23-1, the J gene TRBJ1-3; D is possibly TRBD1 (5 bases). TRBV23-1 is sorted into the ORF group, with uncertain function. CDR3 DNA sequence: TGCGCCAGCAGTCAACAGGGTTCTGGAAACACCATATATTTT. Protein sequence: CASSQQGSGNTIYF.